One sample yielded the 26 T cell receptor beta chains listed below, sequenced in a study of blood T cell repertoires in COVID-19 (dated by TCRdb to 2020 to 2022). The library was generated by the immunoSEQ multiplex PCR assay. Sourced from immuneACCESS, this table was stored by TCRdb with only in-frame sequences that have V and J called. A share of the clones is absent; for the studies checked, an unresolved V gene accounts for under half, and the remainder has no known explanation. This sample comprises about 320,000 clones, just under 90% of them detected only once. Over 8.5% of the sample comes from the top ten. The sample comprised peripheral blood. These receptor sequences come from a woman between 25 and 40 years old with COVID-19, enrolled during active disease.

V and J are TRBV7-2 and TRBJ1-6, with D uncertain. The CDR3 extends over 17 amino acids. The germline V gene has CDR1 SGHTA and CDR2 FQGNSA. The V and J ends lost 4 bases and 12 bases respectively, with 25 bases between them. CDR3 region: CASSSHPIGRGARPLHF. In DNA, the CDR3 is TGTGCCAGCAGCTCCCATCCTATAGGGAGAGGAGCAAGACCCCTCCACTTT.

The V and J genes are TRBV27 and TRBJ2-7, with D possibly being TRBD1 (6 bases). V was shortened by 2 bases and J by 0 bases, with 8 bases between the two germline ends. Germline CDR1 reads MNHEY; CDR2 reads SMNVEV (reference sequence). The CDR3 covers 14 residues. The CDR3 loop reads CASSLGQNSYEQYF. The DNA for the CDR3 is TGTGCCAGCAGTTTAGGACAGAACTCCTACGAGCAGTACTTC.

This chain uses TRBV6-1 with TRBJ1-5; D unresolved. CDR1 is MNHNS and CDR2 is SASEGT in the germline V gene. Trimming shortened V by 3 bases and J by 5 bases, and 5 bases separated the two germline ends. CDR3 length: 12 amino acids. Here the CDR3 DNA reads TGTGCCAGCAGTGATTTCTATCAGCCCCAGCATTTT. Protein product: CASSDFYQPQHF.

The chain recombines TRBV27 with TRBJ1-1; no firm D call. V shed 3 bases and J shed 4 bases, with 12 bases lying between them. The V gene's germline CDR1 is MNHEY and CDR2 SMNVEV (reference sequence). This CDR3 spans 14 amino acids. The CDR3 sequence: CASSFAGLSTEAFF. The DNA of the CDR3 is TGTGCCAGCAGTTTCGCGGGGTTGAGCACTGAAGCTTTCTTT.

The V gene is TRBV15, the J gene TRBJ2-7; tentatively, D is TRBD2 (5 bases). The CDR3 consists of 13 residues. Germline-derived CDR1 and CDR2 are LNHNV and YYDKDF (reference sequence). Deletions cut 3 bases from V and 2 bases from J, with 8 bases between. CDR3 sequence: CATSSEGTYEQYF. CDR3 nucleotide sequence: TGTGCCACCAGCAGCGAGGGTACCTACGAGCAGTACTTC.

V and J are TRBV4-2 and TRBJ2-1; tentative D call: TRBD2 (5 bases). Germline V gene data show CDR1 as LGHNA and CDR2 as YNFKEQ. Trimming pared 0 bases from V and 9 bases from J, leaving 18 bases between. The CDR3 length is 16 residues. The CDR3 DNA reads TGTGCCAGCAGCCAAGAGGTAGCCGGTCCGGGGAGTGAGCAGTTCTTC. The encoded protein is CASSQEVAGPGSEQFF.

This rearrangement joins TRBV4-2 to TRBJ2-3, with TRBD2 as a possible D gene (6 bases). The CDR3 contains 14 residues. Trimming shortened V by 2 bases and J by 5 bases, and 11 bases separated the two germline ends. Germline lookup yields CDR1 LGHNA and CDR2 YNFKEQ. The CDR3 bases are TGTGCCAGCAGCCAATCAAAGGGAGGAGATACGCAGTATTTT. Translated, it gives CASSQSKGGDTQYF.

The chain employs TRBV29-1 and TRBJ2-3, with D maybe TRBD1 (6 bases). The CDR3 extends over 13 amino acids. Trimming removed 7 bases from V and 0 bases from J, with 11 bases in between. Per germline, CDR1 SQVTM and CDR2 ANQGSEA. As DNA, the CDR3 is TGCAGCGCCCACAGGGTTAGCACAGATACGCAGTATTTT. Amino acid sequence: CSAHRVSTDTQYF.

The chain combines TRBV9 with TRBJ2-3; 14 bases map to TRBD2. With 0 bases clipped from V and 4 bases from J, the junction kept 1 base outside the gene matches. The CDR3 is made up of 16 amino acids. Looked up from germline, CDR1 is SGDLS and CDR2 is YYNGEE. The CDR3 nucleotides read TGTGCCAGCAGCGTAGCGGGACTAGCGGGGGCAGATACGCAGTATTTT. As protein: CASSVAGLAGADTQYF.

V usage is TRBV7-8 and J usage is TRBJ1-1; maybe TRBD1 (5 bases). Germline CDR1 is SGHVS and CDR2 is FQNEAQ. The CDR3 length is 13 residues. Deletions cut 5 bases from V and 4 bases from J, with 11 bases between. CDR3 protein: CASSPGGVTEAFF. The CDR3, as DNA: TGTGCCAGCAGCCCGGGGGGGGTCACTGAAGCTTTCTTT.

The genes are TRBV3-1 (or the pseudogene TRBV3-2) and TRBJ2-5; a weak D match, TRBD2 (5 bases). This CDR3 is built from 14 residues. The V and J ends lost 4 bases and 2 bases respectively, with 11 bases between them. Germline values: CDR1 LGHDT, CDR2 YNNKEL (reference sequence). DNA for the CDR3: TGTGCCAGCAGCCGGACTTCGGTTCAAGAGACCCAGTACTTC. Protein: CASSRTSVQETQYF.

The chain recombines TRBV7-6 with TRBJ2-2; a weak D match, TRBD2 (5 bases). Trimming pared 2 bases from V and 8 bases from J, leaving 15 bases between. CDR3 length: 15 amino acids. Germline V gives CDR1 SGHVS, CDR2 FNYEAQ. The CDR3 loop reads CASSLTAGPAGELFF. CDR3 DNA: TGTGCCAGCAGCTTAACCGCGGGTCCGGCTGGGGAGCTGTTTTTT.

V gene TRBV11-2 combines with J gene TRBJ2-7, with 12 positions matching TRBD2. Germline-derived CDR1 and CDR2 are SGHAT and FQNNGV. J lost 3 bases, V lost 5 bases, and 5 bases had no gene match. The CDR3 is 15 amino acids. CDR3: CASSDTSGGNYEQYF. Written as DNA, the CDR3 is TGTGCCAGCAGCGATACTAGCGGGGGGAACTACGAGCAGTACTTC.

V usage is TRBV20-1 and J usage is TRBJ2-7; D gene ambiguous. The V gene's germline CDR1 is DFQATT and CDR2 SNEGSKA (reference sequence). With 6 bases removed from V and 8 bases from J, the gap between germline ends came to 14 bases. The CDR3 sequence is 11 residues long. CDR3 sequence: CSAPTESKQYF. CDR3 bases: TGCAGTGCCCCCACGGAGTCCAAGCAGTACTTC.

The CDR3 here is CASSQPRQFRSYEQYF. In DNA, the CDR3 is TGCGCCAGCAGTCAACCCAGACAATTTAGGTCCTACGAGCAGTACTTC. The V call is TRBV23-1, the J call TRBJ2-7; no reliable D call. TRBV23-1 is given ORF status, its function remaining uncertain. This CDR3 has 16 residues. V was pared by 2 bases and J by 1 base, with 15 bases between.

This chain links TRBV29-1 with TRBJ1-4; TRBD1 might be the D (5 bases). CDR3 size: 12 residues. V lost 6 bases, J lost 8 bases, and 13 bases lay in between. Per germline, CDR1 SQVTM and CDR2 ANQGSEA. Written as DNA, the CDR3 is TGCAGCGTCGGGGGAGTTAGCGAAAAACTGTTTTTT. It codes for CSVGGVSEKLFF.

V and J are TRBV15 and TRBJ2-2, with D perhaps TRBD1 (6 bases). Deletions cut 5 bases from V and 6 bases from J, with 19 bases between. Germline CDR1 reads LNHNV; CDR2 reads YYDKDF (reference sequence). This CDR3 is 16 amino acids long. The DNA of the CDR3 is TGTGCCACCAGCTTTGGAACCGGGACAATAGCCGGGGAGCTGTTTTTT. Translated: CATSFGTGTIAGELFF.

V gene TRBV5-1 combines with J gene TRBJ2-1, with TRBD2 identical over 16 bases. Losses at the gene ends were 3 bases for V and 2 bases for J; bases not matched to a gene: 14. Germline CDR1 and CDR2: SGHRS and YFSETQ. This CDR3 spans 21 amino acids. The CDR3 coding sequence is TGCGCCAGCAGCTCTTCTATTTCCGGGACTAGCGGGGGGGCCCCCTACAATGAGCAGTTCTTC. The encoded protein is CASSSSISGTSGGAPYNEQFF.

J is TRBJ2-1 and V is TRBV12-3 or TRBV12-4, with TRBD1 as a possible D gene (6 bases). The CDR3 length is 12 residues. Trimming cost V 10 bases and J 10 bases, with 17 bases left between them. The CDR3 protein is CAITEGGWEQFF. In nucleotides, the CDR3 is TGTGCCATCACTGAAGGGGGATGGGAGCAGTTCTTC.

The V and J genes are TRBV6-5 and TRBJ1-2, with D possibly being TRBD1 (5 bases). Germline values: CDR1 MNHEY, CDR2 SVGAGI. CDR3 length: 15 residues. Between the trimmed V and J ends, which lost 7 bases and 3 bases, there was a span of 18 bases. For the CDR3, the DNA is TGTGCCAGCAAGACGGAGGGGTGGGGGGACTATGGCTACACCTTC. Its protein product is CASKTEGWGDYGYTF.

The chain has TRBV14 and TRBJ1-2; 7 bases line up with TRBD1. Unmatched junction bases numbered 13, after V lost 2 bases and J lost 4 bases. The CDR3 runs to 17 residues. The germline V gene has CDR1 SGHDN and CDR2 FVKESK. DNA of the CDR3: TGTGCCAGCAGCCAACTGGGAAACAGGGGAGTTTTCTATGGCTACACCTTC. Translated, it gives CASSQLGNRGVFYGYTF. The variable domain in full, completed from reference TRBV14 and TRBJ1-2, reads EAGVTQFPSHSVIEKGQTVTLRCDPISGHDNLYWYRRVMGKEIKFLLHFVKESKQDESGMPNNRFLAERTGGTYSTLKVQPAELEDSGVYFCASSQLGNRGVFYGYTFGSGTRLTVV.

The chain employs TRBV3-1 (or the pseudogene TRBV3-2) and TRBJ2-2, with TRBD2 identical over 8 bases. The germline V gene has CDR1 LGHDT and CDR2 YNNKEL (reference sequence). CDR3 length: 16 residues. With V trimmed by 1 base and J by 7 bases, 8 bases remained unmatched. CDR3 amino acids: CASSQVPGGLHGELFF. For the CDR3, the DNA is TGTGCCAGCAGCCAAGTTCCGGGGGGGCTACACGGGGAGCTGTTTTTT.

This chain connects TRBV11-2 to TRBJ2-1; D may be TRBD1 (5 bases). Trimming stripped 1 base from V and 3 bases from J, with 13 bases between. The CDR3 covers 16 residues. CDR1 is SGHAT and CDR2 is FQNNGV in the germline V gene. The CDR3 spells CASSLVRGERYNEQFF. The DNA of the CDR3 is TGTGCCAGCAGCTTAGTTAGGGGTGAGCGCTACAATGAGCAGTTCTTC.

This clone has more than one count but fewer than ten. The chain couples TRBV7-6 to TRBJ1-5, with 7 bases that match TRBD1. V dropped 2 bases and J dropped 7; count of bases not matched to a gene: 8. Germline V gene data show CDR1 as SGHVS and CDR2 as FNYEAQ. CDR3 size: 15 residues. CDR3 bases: TGTGCCAGCAGCTTAAGGGGGGACAGCAGGCAGCCCCAGCATTTT. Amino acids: CASSLRGDSRQPQHF.

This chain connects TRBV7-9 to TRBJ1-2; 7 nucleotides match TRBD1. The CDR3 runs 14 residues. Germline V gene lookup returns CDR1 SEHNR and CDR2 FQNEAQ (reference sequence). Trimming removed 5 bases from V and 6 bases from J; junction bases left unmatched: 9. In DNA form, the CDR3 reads TGTGCCAGCAGCCACTCACAGGGGAAACATGGCTACACCTTC. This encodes CASSHSQGKHGYTF.

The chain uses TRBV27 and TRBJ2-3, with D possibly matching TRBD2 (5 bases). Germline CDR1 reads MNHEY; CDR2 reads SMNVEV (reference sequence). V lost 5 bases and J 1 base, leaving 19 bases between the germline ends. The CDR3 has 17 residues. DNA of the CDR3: TGTGCCAGCAGTGGCGGCATAGCGATGGACGGCACAGATACGCAGTATTTT. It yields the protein CASSGGIAMDGTDTQYF.